This T cell receptor (beta chain) was sequenced for a study of CD4 T cells in relation to SARS-CoV-2 and coronaviruses. Looking at the study overall: The HLA restriction of the shared crossreactive spike epitopes was mapped. Study results and limitations: Crossreactive clones expanded significantly less to SARS-CoV-2 than monoreactive clones. This crossreactivity analysis covered spike protein alone, no other viral proteins.

As to this clone: Its target is unknown.

The unexposed donors gave CD4+ T cells in about 2011-2018, prior to COVID-19. Cryopreserved PBMCs were CD4-enriched, then split into naive and memory cells. In germline, CDR1 is SGHRS, CDR2 YFSETQ. There are 17 residues in the CDR3. V dropped 2 bases and J dropped 2; count of bases not matched to a gene: 5. Sequenced by immunoSEQ multiplex PCR; TCRdb stores in-frame clones only, minus some. The table lists about 59,000 clones, about nine tenths of them singletons. Sequencing was carried out using memory CD4+ T cells from PBMCs. The chain employs TRBV5-1 and TRBJ2-2; 11 positions agree with TRBD2. This receptor was identified in a human donor in good health. This CDR3 is CASSFSLAGGNTGELFF. In DNA, the CDR3 is TGCGCCAGCAGCTTTAGTCTAGCGGGAGGTAACACCGGGGAGCTGTTTTTT.